This T cell receptor beta chain comes out of a study of blood T cell repertoires in COVID-19. The repertoire was sequenced with immunoSEQ multiplex PCR; TCRdb's copy has only in-frame clones and lacks some. In the table there are about 110,000 clones, roughly 88% of which are singletons. CDR1 is SGHDT and CDR2 is YYEEEE in the germline V gene. The V and J ends lost 0 bases and 6 bases, in that order; junction bases with no gene match: 9. The CDR3 consists of 17 residues. The sequenced sample was peripheral blood. The gene calls are TRBV5-6 and TRBJ2-3, with 11 bases identical to TRBD1. This TCR was recovered from a human donor in a cohort sampled during active COVID-19. CDR3 amino acids: CASSLGYGTGGGDTQYF. CDR3 DNA sequence: TGTGCCAGCAGCTTGGGTTATGGGACAGGGGGGGGTGATACGCAGTATTTT.